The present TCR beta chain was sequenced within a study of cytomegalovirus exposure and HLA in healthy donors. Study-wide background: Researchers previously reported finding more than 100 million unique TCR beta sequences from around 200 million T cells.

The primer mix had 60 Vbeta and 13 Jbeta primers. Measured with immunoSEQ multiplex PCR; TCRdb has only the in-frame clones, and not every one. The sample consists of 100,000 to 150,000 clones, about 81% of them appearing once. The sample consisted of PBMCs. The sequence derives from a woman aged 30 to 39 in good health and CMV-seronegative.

CDR3 loop: CASSGIYGQGALTGELFF. The CDR3 coding sequence is TGTGCCAGCAGCGGAATATATGGACAGGGGGCCTTGACCGGGGAGCTGTTTTTT. This rearrangement joins TRBV5-4 to TRBJ2-2; 11 bases agree with TRBD1. This CDR3 is 18 amino acids long. Germline CDR1 reads SGHNT; CDR2 reads YYREEE (reference sequence). Trimming cost V 4 bases and J 5 bases; bases outside gene matches: 13. The full variable domain, with the rest looked up from reference TRBV5-4 and TRBJ2-2, is ETGVTQSPTHLIKTRGQQVTLRCSSQSGHNTVSWYQQALGQGPQFIFQYYREEENGRGNFPPRFSGLQFPNYSSELNVNALELDDSALYLCASSGIYGQGALTGELFFGEGSRLTVL.